This is a list of T cell receptor beta chains from one sample in a study of cytomegalovirus exposure and HLA in healthy donors. This table comes from immunoSEQ multiplex PCR, and its TCRdb copy is limited to in-frame clones, with some not included. The data show more than 100,000 clones, around 69% seen once. The sample consisted of PBMCs. Receptors originate from a woman between 35 and 50 years old in good health and CMV-seropositive. CDR3s include the opening cysteine and the closing phenylalanine or tryptophan. Fields, in order: V gene, clone size, CDR3 protein. Not all rows give a size; the values are once, few, many and, for expanded clones, a class.

V gene: TRBV5-4
clone size: -
CDR3 protein: CASSQGGAHYEQYF

V gene: TRBV7-6
clone size: -
CDR3 protein: CASSLRTGLNTIYF

V gene: TRBV4-3
clone size: -
CDR3 protein: CASSQVRGWYEQYF

V gene: TRBV7-2
clone size: -
CDR3 protein: CASSLGGGGGGTEAFF

V gene: TRBV6-6
clone size: -
CDR3 protein: CASSYEQGAGGYTF

V gene: TRBV2
clone size: few
CDR3 protein: CASSRAGATLTDTQYF

V gene: TRBV11-2
clone size: -
CDR3 protein: CASSLAVNRGLETQYF

V gene: TRBV29-1
clone size: -
CDR3 protein: CSVVWRGAYEQYF

V gene: TRBV25-1
clone size: -
CDR3 protein: CASSGDRGDTEAFF

V gene: TRBV7-8
clone size: -
CDR3 protein: CASSPRGGGSSYNEQFF

V gene: TRBV4-1
clone size: once
CDR3 protein: CASSQDESSATEAFF

V gene: TRBV7-2
clone size: -
CDR3 protein: CASSQGALTMNTEAFF

V gene: TRBV2
clone size: -
CDR3 protein: CASRDRGAGSYNEQFF

V gene: TRBV6-1
clone size: -
CDR3 protein: CATLTSGGRDTQYF

V gene: TRBV5-6
clone size: -
CDR3 protein: CASSLNGTPYGYTF

V gene: TRBV5-4
clone size: -
CDR3 protein: CASSAGDNLGGEAFF

V gene: TRBV6-6
clone size: -
CDR3 protein: CASSYWEEKLFF

V gene: TRBV5-1
clone size: -
CDR3 protein: CASSKGQPNNEQFF

V gene: TRBV29-1
clone size: once
CDR3 protein: CSVGVPGTSGGNQETQYF

V gene: TRBV6-5
clone size: -
CDR3 protein: CASSTGTIMNTEAFF

V gene: TRBV9
clone size: -
CDR3 protein: CASSADRVGGTEAFF

V gene: TRBV7-7
clone size: few
CDR3 protein: CASSFGGSNEQFF

V gene: TRBV4-3
clone size: -
CDR3 protein: CASSQGGLGNEQFF

V gene: TRBV5-1
clone size: -
CDR3 protein: CASSPTGSNEQFF

V gene: TRBV5-1
clone size: few
CDR3 protein: CASSPWGGNTEAFF

V gene: TRBV5-4
clone size: -
CDR3 protein: CASSLAGTYEQYF

V gene: TRBV6-5
clone size: -
CDR3 protein: CASSDRQGSYEQYF

V gene: TRBV9
clone size: -
CDR3 protein: CASSAQGQGGSPLHF

V gene: TRBV2
clone size: -
CDR3 protein: CASSGRGEGYNEQFF

V gene: TRBV18
clone size: -
CDR3 protein: CASSPGRSSNTEAFF

V gene: TRBV7-9
clone size: -
CDR3 protein: CASSFGSAANTEAFF

V gene: TRBV4-2
clone size: -
CDR3 protein: CASSPGTSGGDTYNEQFF

V gene: TRBV10-3
clone size: -
CDR3 protein: CAISVGLAGYNEQFF

V gene: TRBV5-6
clone size: few
CDR3 protein: CASSYQTGVNTEAFF

V gene: TRBV27
clone size: -
CDR3 protein: CASSSRGGPTEAFF

V gene: TRBV11-2
clone size: -
CDR3 protein: CASSLGERGGRYEQYF